This TCR beta chain originates from a study of Graves' ophthalmopathy and Graves' hyperthyroidism. CDR3 length equals 17 residues. V gave up 9 bases and J gave up 7 bases; unmatched junction bases: 18. Germline CDR1 is SGHAT and CDR2 is FQDESV (reference sequence). Exclusion covered patients with other autoimmune diseases or uncontrolled infections (as well as pregnancy or lactation). For repertoire sequencing, the TCR beta CDR3 regions were amplified from RNA transcripts. HTBI primers primed a first-round RT-PCR, and a second-round multiplex PCR followed. A single record per CDR3 protein comes from TCRdb applying MiXCR to the multiplex PCR reads. Among hundreds of thousands of distinct CDR3 sequences, about 44% were seen once, and the ten largest hold 44%.

This chain connects TRBV11-1 to TRBJ2-2, with TRBD2 matching over 9 bases. This clonotype was sampled from an adult man with Graves' ophthalmopathy. Sequenced sample: peripheral blood. The CDR3 nucleotides read TGTGCCAGTAGTATTGGGCGGGGGGGCAATGACGGCGGGGAGCTGTTTTTT. Its protein product is CASSIGRGGNDGGELFF.